One T cell receptor (beta chain) is described in this entry. No antigen is known for it. The data were taken from a study of T cells after yellow fever vaccination. Background on the study: Fractions of low cell number were prepared using SMART-Seq v4 Ultra Low Input.

CDR1 ENHRY and CDR2 SYGVKD come from the germline V gene. The CDR3 totals 18 residues. Germline trimming cut 1 base from V and 0 bases from J; bases unmatched to any gene: 2. TCR cDNA, made by 5'RACE template switching, carried an added universal primer site and UMIs. MiXCR, applied by TCRdb to the 5' RACE reads, yields one record per CDR3 protein. The table has hundreds of thousands of distinct CDR3 sequences, 13% seen once. The study's findings and limits: By day 5 rather than day 15, the secondary response had peaked, though it was weaker.

The clonotype was recovered from a man aged 25-45 years who received the YFV17D yellow fever vaccine. Sequenced material: PBMCs, taken on the day of the yellow fever booster vaccination. This sequence joins TRBV10-3 and TRBJ2-3; 15 bases match TRBD2. CDR3 residues: CAISELGLAGGSTDTQYF. The CDR3 DNA sequence: TGTGCCATCAGTGAGTTAGGACTAGCGGGAGGGAGCACAGATACGCAGTATTTT.